The 29 T cell receptor beta chains below were found in one sample sequenced in a study. TCRdb ran MiXCR on the 5' RACE reads and lists one entry per CDR3 protein. Here the sample spans about 8,200 distinct CDR3 sequences, 65% to 70% being singletons. The specimen was tumor-infiltrating naive CD4+ T cells sorted from the breast tumor. Subset denoted: naive CD4+ T cells, CD4+CD45RA+CD25-. These receptors were collected from a female donor with breast cancer.

This chain links TRBV6-5 with TRBJ1-2; 12 nucleotides line up with TRBD1. The germline V gene encodes CDR1 MNHEY and CDR2 SVGAGI. Trimming took 6 bases from V and 4 from J; bases not matched to a gene: 6. The CDR3 runs to 15 residues. The CDR3 is CASRSGTGGLYGYTF. CDR3 sequence (DNA): TGTGCCAGCAGGAGCGGGACAGGGGGCCTCTATGGCTACACCTTC.

The chain recombines TRBV20-1 with TRBJ2-6, with no clear D. Germline CDR1 reads DFQATT; CDR2 reads SNEGSKA (reference sequence). The CDR3 covers 14 residues. V was clipped by 3 bases and J by 0 bases, with 6 bases between them. CDR3 sequence: CSASRSSGANVLTF. The CDR3 DNA follows: TGCAGTGCTAGTAGGAGCTCTGGGGCCAACGTCCTGACTTTC.

The chain is built from TRBV20-1 and TRBJ1-5; D gene unclear. The germline V and J ends were trimmed by 6 bases and 0 bases, with 9 bases remaining between them. CDR3 size: 13 residues. In germline, CDR1 is DFQATT, CDR2 SNEGSKA (reference sequence). CDR3 coding DNA: TGCAGTGCCAGTGGGGATAGCAATCAGCCCCAGCATTTT. It translates to CSASGDSNQPQHF.

Concerning this clonotype: The DNA is left out, because the CDR3 cannot be placed on it with certainty; the CDR3 is given as TCRdb lists it. The CDR3 spells CASSFGQGSPRRDALAF. V gene TRBV7-3 combines with J gene TRBJ1-1; TRBD1 is taken as the D call from the table, unchecked against the DNA. Counting both end residues, the CDR3 totals 17 amino acids. The germline V gene encodes CDR1 SGHTA and CDR2 FQGTGA.

V is TRBV5-1 and J is TRBJ2-7; no firm D call. This CDR3 is built from 13 residues. V lost 3 bases to trimming and J lost 5 bases, with 12 bases between them. From germline, CDR1 is SGHRS and CDR2 YFSETQ. The CDR3 reads CASSWRTWDEQYF. As DNA, the CDR3 is TGCGCCAGCAGCTGGCGGACGTGGGACGAGCAGTACTTC.

The V call is TRBV20-1, the J call TRBJ2-1; the D is unclear. V was cut by 5 bases and J by 0 bases, with 14 bases left in between. This CDR3 region has 15 residues. Germline values: CDR1 DFQATT, CDR2 SNEGSKA (reference sequence). CDR3 sequence (DNA): TGCAGTGCTCGCCACGGACGGAGCTCCTACAATGAGCAGTTCTTC. This sequence encodes CSARHGRSSYNEQFF.

The rearrangement uses TRBV7-9 and TRBJ1-4, with a possible D match to TRBD1 (6 bases). Germline V gene lookup returns CDR1 SEHNR and CDR2 FQNEAQ (reference sequence). The CDR3 spans 15 residues. V was trimmed by 3 bases and J by 4 bases, leaving 12 bases between them. The CDR3 DNA sequence: TGTGCCAGCAGCTTTGTACAGGGACTTAATGAAAAACTGTTTTTT. This sequence encodes CASSFVQGLNEKLFF. The full variable domain, its missing parts supplied by reference TRBV7-9 and TRBJ1-4, is DTGVSQNPRHKITKRGQNVTFRCDPISEHNRLYWYRQTLGQGPEFLTYFQNEAQLEKSRLLSDRFSAERPKGSFSTLEIQRTEQGDSAMYLCASSFVQGLNEKLFFGSGTQLSVL.

This clonotype was recorded once. The CDR3, as DNA: TGTGCCAGCAAGTCCTGGCAGACAGATGGCTACACCTTC. It codes for CASKSWQTDGYTF. This sequence joins TRBV12-3 or TRBV12-4 and TRBJ1-2; the D gene is possibly TRBD1 (5 bases). Deletions cut 7 bases from V and 6 bases from J, with 15 bases between. The CDR3 totals 13 residues.

The chain carries TRBV20-1 and TRBJ2-1; 7 bases are a match to TRBD1. The CDR3 has 15 residues. Germline trimming cut 2 bases from V and 2 bases from J; bases unmatched to any gene: 6. Germline loops: CDR1 DFQATT, CDR2 SNEGSKA (reference sequence). This chain's CDR3 is CSARLAQGAYNEQFF. The DNA for the CDR3 is TGCAGTGCTAGACTCGCCCAGGGGGCCTACAATGAGCAGTTCTTC.

V gene TRBV5-1 combines with J gene TRBJ2-5; no clear D gene. Per germline, CDR1 SGHRS and CDR2 YFSETQ. The CDR3 extends over 11 amino acids. V lost 4 bases to trimming and J lost 3 bases, with 4 bases between them. In DNA, the CDR3 is TGCGCCAGCAGCGTGGAAGAGACCCAGTACTTC. It specifies CASSVEETQYF. The full variable domain, in which reference TRBV5-1 and TRBJ2-5 provide the parts outside the CDR3, is KAGVTQTPRYLIKTRGQQVTLSCSPISGHRSVSWYQQTPGQGLQFLFEYFSETQRNKGNFPGRFSGRQFSNSRSEMNVSTLELGDSALYLCASSVEETQYFGPGTRLLVL.

This clonotype was observed a few times. This chain connects TRBV20-1 to TRBJ2-7; 8 nucleotides line up with TRBD1. In germline, CDR1 is DFQATT, CDR2 SNEGSKA (reference sequence). V dropped 0 bases and J dropped 5; count of bases not matched to a gene: 9. This CDR3 has 15 amino acids. CDR3 sequence (DNA): TGCAGTGCTAGAGATCCAACGGGACAGGTCCACGAGCAGTACTTC. Translation gives CSARDPTGQVHEQYF.

V gene TRBV20-1 combines with J gene TRBJ2-7, with D maybe TRBD2 (6 bases). Germline V gives CDR1 DFQATT, CDR2 SNEGSKA (reference sequence). V gave up 5 bases and J gave up 2 bases, with 16 bases separating them. This CDR3 contains 14 residues. The CDR3 DNA reads TGCAGTGCTCAAAGACTAGGAGGAGCCTACGAGCAGTACTTC. Translated, it gives CSAQRLGGAYEQYF.

This clonotype was seen more than once but under ten times. The chain couples TRBV20-1 to TRBJ2-7; D perhaps matches TRBD2 (6 bases). V lost 2 bases and J lost 4, with 21 bases in between. The germline gives CDR1 DFQATT, CDR2 SNEGSKA (reference sequence). This CDR3 region has 16 residues. As DNA, the CDR3 is TGCAGTGCTAGACCCGCTTCGTCCCGGCGGGGATACGAGCAGTACTTC. This gives the protein CSARPASSRRGYEQYF.

This clonotype was observed once. V and J are TRBV5-5 and TRBJ2-2; D possibly corresponds to TRBD2 (7 bases). Germline CDR1 SGHKS, CDR2 YYEKEE (reference sequence). CDR3 length: 16 amino acids. V gave up 8 bases and J gave up 6 bases, with 23 bases separating them. CDR3 bases: TGTGCCAGTAGCCCCCGACAGGTGGGGGGGGCCGGGGAGCTGTTTTTT. The encoded protein is CASSPRQVGGAGELFF.

There are a few counts of this clonotype. This chain joins TRBV6-1 and TRBJ2-5; TRBD2 matches 7 bases. V was pared by 2 bases and J by 5 bases, with 8 bases of the junction left unmatched. The CDR3 has 15 residues. Germline-derived CDR1 and CDR2 are MNHNS and SASEGT. CDR3 protein: CASSELRGSRETQYF. The CDR3 DNA is TGTGCCAGCAGTGAACTCCGCGGGAGCAGGGAGACCCAGTACTTC.

This clonotype was found once. The chain uses TRBV3-1 and TRBJ1-5, with unresolved D. Germline V CDR1 and CDR2: LGHDT, YNNKEL (reference sequence). This CDR3 spans 15 amino acids. Between the trimmed V and J ends, which lost 0 bases and 6 bases, there was a span of 12 bases. This CDR3 is CASSQEAGMGQPQHF. Here the CDR3 DNA reads TGTGCCAGCAGCCAAGAGGCGGGAATGGGTCAGCCCCAGCATTTT.

A word on this clonotype: An end of the junction does not agree with germline; a read error may underlie this. V and J are TRBV7-7 and TRBJ2-2; no reliable D call. Per germline, CDR1 SSHAT and CDR2 FNYEAQ (reference sequence). This CDR3 region has 15 residues. The chain's CDR3 is CASSLMVSNTGELFF. The CDR3 DNA follows: TGTGCTAGCAGCTTAATGGTCAGCAACACCGGGGAGCTGTTTTTT.

The chain carries TRBV6-5 and TRBJ2-7; D call uncertain. The CDR3 spans 18 residues. Germline values: CDR1 MNHEY, CDR2 SVGAGI. V was cut by 2 bases and J by 3 bases, with 23 bases left in between. The CDR3 sequence is CASSYGMPDRRRFYEQYF. The CDR3 coding sequence is TGTGCCAGCAGTTACGGTATGCCCGATCGTCGTAGGTTCTACGAGCAGTACTTC.

The V call is TRBV27, the J call TRBJ1-6; 11 positions match TRBD1. Germline CDR1 is MNHEY and CDR2 is SMNVEV (reference sequence). The CDR3 length is 15 residues. Trimming took 3 bases from V and 9 from J; bases not matched to a gene: 4. CDR3 protein: CASSFSGQGVSPLHF. CDR3 DNA: TGTGCCAGCAGTTTTTCGGGACAGGGGGTTTCACCCCTCCACTTT.

The gene calls are TRBV20-1 and TRBJ2-1; D might be TRBD2 (6 bases). Trimming took off 5 bases at V and 2 bases at J, with 13 bases between the two ends. Per the germline V gene, CDR1 is DFQATT and CDR2 is SNEGSKA (reference sequence). The CDR3 is made up of 14 amino acids. The CDR3 bases are TGCAGTGCTCTCCGGACTACTACCTACAATGAGCAGTTCTTC. It codes for CSALRTTTYNEQFF.

This clonotype was observed a few times. The DNA of the CDR3 is TGTGCCAGCAGCCCCAAAAGTGACGCCCTGGGAGGGGAGCTGTTTTTT. The encoded protein is CASSPKSDALGGELFF. The chain has TRBV7-3 and TRBJ2-2, with no clear D. V was shortened by 5 bases and J by 8 bases, with 21 bases between the two germline ends. The germline CDR1 and CDR2 sequences are SGHTA and FQGTGA. This CDR3 is built from 16 residues.

Details on this clonotype: A read error may account for a junction end that differs from germline. The chain joins TRBV7-7 to TRBJ2-5; D remains unclear. Germline loops: CDR1 SSHAT, CDR2 FNYEAQ (reference sequence). The CDR3 is made up of 12 amino acids. The CDR3: CASSLASETQYF. The CDR3 DNA follows: TGTGCTAGCAGCTTAGCCTCGGAGACCCAGTACTTC. The full variable domain, completed using reference TRBV7-7 and TRBJ2-5, is GAGVSQSPRYKVTKRGQDVTLRCDPISSHATLYWYQQALGQGPEFLTYFNYEAQPDKSGLPSDRFSAERPEGSISTLTIQRTEQRDSAMYRCASSLASETQYFGPGTRLLVL.

This rearrangement joins TRBV20-1 to TRBJ2-3; 10 bases fit TRBD2. Per the germline V gene, CDR1 is DFQATT and CDR2 is SNEGSKA (reference sequence). V dropped 3 bases and J dropped 4; count of bases not matched to a gene: 10. This CDR3 is 16 amino acids long. The CDR3 region is CSASEITGLAPDTQYF. The DNA of the CDR3 is TGCAGTGCTAGCGAGATCACGGGACTAGCGCCAGATACGCAGTATTTT.

The rearrangement links TRBV5-1 to TRBJ2-1; TRBD2 aligns across 12 bases. The CDR3 is 15 amino acids. In germline, CDR1 is SGHRS, CDR2 YFSETQ. Trimming cost V 3 bases and J 7 bases; bases outside gene matches: 5. CDR3 sequence reads: CASSSGLAGTNEQFF. CDR3 DNA sequence: TGCGCCAGCAGCTCTGGACTAGCGGGAACAAATGAGCAGTTCTTC. The full variable domain, its missing parts supplied by reference TRBV5-1 and TRBJ2-1, is KAGVTQTPRYLIKTRGQQVTLSCSPISGHRSVSWYQQTPGQGLQFLFEYFSETQRNKGNFPGRFSGRQFSNSRSEMNVSTLELGDSALYLCASSSGLAGTNEQFFGPGTRLTVL.

This chain links TRBV6-1 with TRBJ2-5; TRBD1 aligns across 10 bases. Germline-derived CDR1 and CDR2 are MNHNS and SASEGT. The CDR3 is 17 amino acids. V lost 5 bases, J lost 10 bases, and 19 bases stayed unmatched. CDR3 residues: CASSPLGTGANRGIQYF. DNA of the CDR3: TGTGCCAGCAGTCCTTTAGGGACAGGGGCCAACCGAGGGATCCAGTACTTC.

The chain carries TRBV5-1 and TRBJ2-7; 7 bases fit TRBD2. CDR1 SGHRS and CDR2 YFSETQ come from the germline V gene. The J segment lost 2 bases and the V segment lost 4 bases, leaving 6 bases of the junction unmatched. This CDR3 contains 14 residues. The CDR3 region is CASSTGLVTYEQYF. As DNA, the CDR3 is TGCGCCAGCAGCACCGGACTAGTCACCTACGAGCAGTACTTC.

The rearrangement uses TRBV29-1 and TRBJ1-1; 8 bases fit TRBD1. Germline values: CDR1 SQVTM, CDR2 ANQGSEA. With 7 bases clipped from V and 0 bases from J, the junction kept 7 bases outside the gene matches. The CDR3 is 14 amino acids. CDR3 nucleotides: TGCAGCGCCTGGACAGGGTCCATGAACACTGAAGCTTTCTTT. Translation: CSAWTGSMNTEAFF. Using reference TRBV29-1 and TRBJ1-1 for the parts outside the CDR3, the full variable domain is SAVISQKPSRDICQRGTSLTIQCQVDSQVTMMFWYRQQPGQSLTLIATANQGSEATYESGFVIDKFPISRPNLTFSTLTVSNMSPEDSSIYLCSAWTGSMNTEAFFGQGTRLTVV.

This clonotype was recorded a few times. The rearrangement links TRBV20-1 to TRBJ1-2, with 8 bases identical to TRBD1. This CDR3 contains 16 residues. Looked up from germline, CDR1 is DFQATT and CDR2 is SNEGSKA (reference sequence). The ends lost 1 base at V and 1 base at J; junction bases unmatched: 8. The CDR3 region has the DNA TGCAGTGCTAGAGTAAAGCCGGGACAGGTTAACTATGGCTACACCTTC. The encoded protein is CSARVKPGQVNYGYTF.

This clonotype has a single count. The rearrangement links TRBV7-8 to TRBJ2-7, with 7 bases aligning to TRBD1. The CDR3 loop spans 13 amino acids. CDR1 SGHVS and CDR2 FQNEAQ come from the germline V gene. Losses at the gene ends were 5 bases for V and 6 bases for J; bases not matched to a gene: 7. The CDR3 protein is CASSTGTAREQYF. The CDR3 DNA reads TGTGCCAGCAGCACCGGGACAGCCCGCGAGCAGTACTTC. The full variable domain, rest sourced from reference TRBV7-8 and TRBJ2-7, is GAGVSQSPRYKVAKRGQDVALRCDPISGHVSLFWYQQALGQGPEFLTYFQNEAQLDKSGLPSDRFFAERPEGSVSTLKIQRTQQEDSAVYLCASSTGTAREQYFGPGTRLTVT.